This T cell receptor beta chain was obtained from a study of control samples from healthy donors and cancer patients. This table comes from immunoSEQ multiplex PCR, and its TCRdb copy is limited to in-frame clones, with some not included. The data show about 150,000 clones, approximately 96% seen once. The receptor's source is a middle-aged man in good health. Sequenced sample: blood.

CDR3 sequence: CASSLSGNYNEQFF. CDR3 sequence (DNA): TGTGCCAGCAGCCTAAGCGGAAACTACAATGAGCAGTTCTTC. This sequence joins TRBV9 and TRBJ2-1; D may be TRBD2 (5 bases). Looked up from germline, CDR1 is SGDLS and CDR2 is YYNGEE. The CDR3 totals 14 residues. Trimming pared 4 bases from V and 3 bases from J, leaving 11 bases between.